Described below is a single T cell receptor beta chain sequence and its context. Its target is unknown. The source of the sample is a study of T cell responses to AZD1222 COVID-19 vaccine. Study-level information: Pooled in the analysis were second doses at about 4 or about 12 weeks.

Findings of the study overall: Unmutated variant regions are reportedly targeted by nearly half of spike-specific TCRs. Baseline antibody screening turned up just a handful of seropositive AZD1222 recipients.

Profiled with immunoSEQ multiplex PCR; TCRdb holds only in-frame clones, not every one. The repertoire includes about 83,000 clones, 86% of them detected once, and approximately 9% sits in the top ten. The sample in question was peripheral blood, obtained on day 0 of AZD1222 vaccination. The receptor's source is an adult in good health.

The CDR3 DNA sequence: TGTGCCAGCAAAATACAGGGGGCTGGGGCCAACGTCCTGACTTTC. It translates to CASKIQGAGANVLTF. V usage is TRBV6-5 and J usage is TRBJ2-6; 8 bases are shared with TRBD1. The CDR3 runs to 15 residues. Germline lookup yields CDR1 MNHEY and CDR2 SVGAGI. V was pared by 7 bases and J by 2 bases, with 4 bases of the junction left unmatched.